This TCR beta chain derives from a study of siplizumab effects on memory and regulatory T cells. Germline CDR1 reads MNHNY; CDR2 reads SVGAGI (reference sequence). Trimming took 5 bases from V and 9 from J, leaving 11 bases between them. There are 12 residues in the CDR3. Assays examined 80,000 to 100,000 TCR templates per sample. Profiling relied on immunoSEQ multiplex PCR, and the TCRdb table lists in-frame clones only, not all of them. This sample yields 50,000 to 75,000 clones, of which nearly 98% are seen a single time; about 0.095% belongs to the top ten. This clonotype was sampled from a human donor in good health. Material: naive CD8+ T cells sorted from blood. The gene calls are TRBV6-6 and TRBJ2-1; D is unresolved. CDR3: CASSPVFGEQFF. DNA of the CDR3: TGTGCCAGCAGTCCGGTTTTCGGTGAGCAGTTCTTC.